This TCR beta chain emerged from a study of blood T cells in healthy people across ages. A sample-barcoded 5' primer and a J-beta primer mix were used in a second PCR of about 7 to 12 cycles. MiXCR, applied by TCRdb to the 5' RACE reads, yields one record per CDR3 protein. The sample yields 540,000 or so distinct CDR3 sequences, 47% seen once. Germline V CDR1 and CDR2: SNHLY, FYNNEI. V was cut by 5 bases and J by 5 bases, with 19 bases left in between. The CDR3 covers 15 residues. The specimen sequenced was blood. This rearrangement joins TRBV2 to TRBJ2-7; D remains unclear. The TCR was taken from a man aged 80 or over in good health. The DNA of the CDR3 is TGTGCCAGCAGTATTCAGACATTCCCTTTGGACGAGCAGTACTTC. This translates into CASSIQTFPLDEQYF. Filled out from reference TRBV2 and TRBJ2-7, the complete variable domain reads EPEVTQTPSHQVTQMGQEVILRCVPISNHLYFYWYRQILGQKVEFLVSFYNNEISEKSEIFDDQFSVERPDGSNFTLKIRSTKLEDSAMYFCASSIQTFPLDEQYFGPGTRLTVT.